A selection of T cell receptor beta chains follows, all from one sample in a study of T cells after yellow fever vaccination. Using its own MiXCR run on the 5' RACE reads, TCRdb lists one record per CDR3 protein. This table has 230,000 or so distinct CDR3 sequences, 3.6% appearing once. The source was PBMCs, collected 15 days after the yellow fever booster vaccination. Receptors originate from a man aged 18 to 29 who received the YFV17D yellow fever vaccine. The CDR3 runs from the conserved cysteine through the conserved F or W. The D gene is left open where the match is weak. Clone size is stated in some rows and not others, as once, few, many or a class when expanded.

j_gene,d_gene,v_gene,abundance,CDR3nt,CDR3aa
TRBJ1-2,TRBD1,TRBV6-2/TRBV6-3,few,TGTGCCAGCACTAACAAACAGGGGATTCACTATGGCTACACCTTC,CASTNKQGIHYGYTF
TRBJ2-1,-,TRBV20-1,many,TGCAGTGCTAGGCTTTTAAGCTCCTACAATGAGCAGTTCTTC,CSARLLSSYNEQFF
TRBJ1-6,-,TRBV20-1,many,TGCAGTGCTAGAGATTCGTCCGGGGACGAAGATTCACCCCTCCACTTT,CSARDSSGDEDSPLHF
TRBJ1-1,-,TRBV5-1,many,TGCGCCAGCAGCTTCCAGGGGAGCCCTGAAGCTTTCTTT,CASSFQGSPEAFF
TRBJ1-5,-,TRBV30,many,TGTGCCTGGGGGCACAGGGGCAATCAGCCCCAGCATTTT,CAWGHRGNQPQHF
TRBJ1-1,TRBD1,TRBV7-2,many,TGTGCCAGCAGCCTAGGACAGGGCTACACTGAAGCTTTCTTT,CASSLGQGYTEAFF
TRBJ2-2,-,TRBV5-1,many,TGCGCCAGCAGCTTGGATAATAGGCTAGCTTTGAACACCGGGGAGCTGTTTTTT,CASSLDNRLALNTGELFF
TRBJ1-1,-,TRBV27,many,TGTGCCAGCAGTTCCGATCGACTGTTGAACACTGAAGCTTTCTTT,CASSSDRLLNTEAFF
TRBJ1-5,-,TRBV7-7,many,TGTGCTAGCAGCTTGTGGGCCCACAATCAGCCCCAGCATTTT,CASSLWAHNQPQHF
TRBJ2-5,TRBD1,TRBV29-1,many,TGCAGCGTCGAGGGGGGCAGGGGGCGGGTTGAGACCCAGTACTTC,CSVEGGRGRVETQYF
TRBJ1-1,-,TRBV7-9,many,TGTGCCAGCAGCACTCCCGGGATCCGAGGACGGAACACTGAAGCTTTCTTT,CASSTPGIRGRNTEAFF
TRBJ1-2,-,TRBV6-6,many,TGTGCCAGCAGTAACTCGGACAGCTCCTATGGCTACACCTTC,CASSNSDSSYGYTF
TRBJ1-1,-,TRBV19,-,TGTGCCAGCCGGCGGACAGCAGCTAACACTGAAGCTTTCTTT,CASRRTAANTEAFF